A single sample is the source of the 6 T cell receptor beta chains below, sequenced in a study of cytomegalovirus exposure and HLA in healthy donors. The PCR employed 60 Vbeta primers together with 13 Jbeta primers. Produced via immunoSEQ multiplex PCR; TCRdb's table is partial and in-frame only. Among 120,000 to 150,000 clones listed, about 76% were seen once. The sample taken for sequencing was PBMCs. These receptors all come from a man aged 18 to 29 in good health and CMV-seronegative.

The genes are TRBV2 and TRBJ1-2; D ambiguous. The CDR3 runs 14 residues. Germline CDR1 and CDR2: SNHLY and FYNNEI. V lost 4 bases and J 4 bases, leaving 13 bases between the germline ends. As DNA, the CDR3 is TGTGCCAGCAGTGTAAGAGGGCCAACCTATGGCTACACCTTC. The encoded protein is CASSVRGPTYGYTF.

The chain uses TRBV6-5 and TRBJ2-3, with a possible D match to TRBD1 (6 bases). Germline values: CDR1 MNHEY, CDR2 SVGAGI. V lost 6 bases, J lost 13 bases, and 26 bases lay in between. CDR3 size: 15 residues. The CDR3 sequence is CASSPDPGTTRREYF. The CDR3 DNA sequence: TGTGCCAGCAGCCCGGATCCCGGGACAACCCGAAGGGAGTATTTT.

This clone was seen more than once but under ten times. CDR3 protein: CASSPGLTDTQYF. The DNA of the CDR3 is TGTGCCAGCAGCCCCGGACTCACAGATACGCAGTATTTT. The J gene is TRBJ2-3, the V gene TRBV7-9; D possibly corresponds to TRBD2 (5 bases). Germline CDR1 reads SEHNR; CDR2 reads FQNEAQ (reference sequence). V lost 5 bases and J 2 bases, leaving 8 bases between the germline ends. CDR3 length equals 13 residues. Full variable domain (remainder filled in from reference TRBV7-9 and TRBJ2-3): DTGVSQNPRHKITKRGQNVTFRCDPISEHNRLYWYRQTLGQGPEFLTYFQNEAQLEKSRLLSDRFSAERPKGSFSTLEIQRTEQGDSAMYLCASSPGLTDTQYFGPGTRLTVL.

The chain employs TRBV5-1 and TRBJ2-1, with 12 bases matching TRBD2. V was clipped by 4 bases and J by 6 bases; unmatched bases: 8. Germline V lookup: CDR1 SGHRS, CDR2 YFSETQ. This CDR3 region has 16 residues. As DNA, the CDR3 is TGCGCCAGCAGCCGGGCTAGCGGGGGGGTTCTCAATGAGCAGTTCTTC. It is translated as CASSRASGGVLNEQFF.

This clone was counted between two and nine times. The chain couples TRBV5-4 to TRBJ2-3, with 11 bases fitting TRBD2. The V gene's germline CDR1 is SGHNT and CDR2 YYREEE (reference sequence). This CDR3 region has 14 residues. The J segment lost 6 bases and the V segment lost 2 bases, leaving 2 bases of the junction unmatched. The CDR3 sequence is CASSLVAGGDTQYF. In DNA form, the CDR3 reads TGTGCCAGCAGCTTAGTAGCGGGAGGGGATACGCAGTATTTT.

The chain combines TRBV27 with TRBJ2-4; the match to TRBD2 covers 7 bases. Losses at the gene ends were 5 bases for V and 2 bases for J; bases not matched to a gene: 9. The CDR3 is 16 residues long. The germline gives CDR1 MNHEY, CDR2 SMNVEV (reference sequence). DNA of the CDR3: TGTGCCAGCAGTGAGGGAGGGCTAAGGACCAAAAACATTCAGTACTTC. It encodes CASSEGGLRTKNIQYF.